This TCR beta chain emerged from a study of OX40 agonist ivuxolimab in advanced cancers. Study-level information: Ivuxolimab, an agonistic anti-OX40 (CD134) antibody, was given to patients.

Data came from immunoSEQ multiplex PCR; TCRdb stores just in-frame clones and leaves some out. The sample comprises 82,000 or so clones, 85% of which are singletons, and 2% to 2.5% rests with the top ten. CDR1 is MNHNS and CDR2 is SASEGT in the germline V gene. The trim removed 6 bases at V and 6 bases at J, leaving 10 bases unmatched. The CDR3 sequence is 15 residues long. The chain recombines TRBV6-1 with TRBJ1-5, with TRBD1 matching 8 bases. The input for sequencing was CD4+ or CD8+ T cells sorted from blood, taken in a trial of the OX40 agonist ivuxolimab. The receptor was derived from an adult with an advanced solid tumor such as melanoma, head and neck, liver or kidney cancer. Here the CDR3 reads CASRGWDRSFQPQHF. The DNA of the CDR3 is TGTGCCAGCAGGGGTTGGGACAGGTCCTTTCAGCCCCAGCATTTT.